This TCR beta chain came from a study of blood T cell repertoires in COVID-19. About the research overall: The origin of the acute and convalescent COVID-19 samples was the United States, Italy and Spain. Sources were T cells, B-cell-depleted T cells, or PBMCs; the material itself was cDNA or gDNA.

Source study methods: Quantification of nucleated cells was approximated via reference gene primer amplification. Produced via immunoSEQ multiplex PCR; TCRdb's table is partial and in-frame only. V and J calls and clone size are copied from that table; D and trimming were computed from the DNA. The sample records about 88,000 clones, 70% to 90% being singletons. The sample holds one count of this clone. This TCR came from a woman older than 75 with acute or convalescent COVID-19. The sequenced material came from peripheral blood.

This CDR3 reads CASTTTTGVEAFF. In DNA, the CDR3 is TGTGCCAGCACTACAACAACGGGGGTTGAAGCTTTCTTT. V and J are TRBV11-1 and TRBJ1-1; possible D gene TRBD1, 5 bases. The CDR3 is 13 residues long. The germline V and J ends were trimmed by 7 bases and 7 bases, with 16 bases remaining between them. Looked up from germline, CDR1 is SGHAT and CDR2 is FQDESV (reference sequence).